The sequence of this T cell receptor beta chain was determined in a study of technical replicates of blood from several donors. A few counts support this clone. Sequenced by immunoSEQ multiplex PCR; TCRdb stores in-frame clones only, minus some. The table includes 77,000 or so clones, just under 95% detected once. CDR3 length: 16 amino acids. Germline V gene sequence: CDR1 SGDLS, CDR2 YYNGEE. Trimming left V 0 bases short and J 2 bases short, with 15 bases between. The sample consisted of T cells isolated from PBMCs. This chain joins TRBV9 and TRBJ2-7, with D maybe TRBD2 (5 bases). This TCR was sampled from a human donor in good health. The DNA of the CDR3 is TGTGCCAGCAGCGTAGCTGCTGGAGCGGATACCTACGAGCAGTACTTC. Amino acids: CASSVAAGADTYEQYF.